The 20 T cell receptor beta chains listed next were all sequenced from one sample in a study of T cell responses to AZD1222 COVID-19 vaccine. Assay: immunoSEQ multiplex PCR; the TCRdb copy retains only in-frame clones and omits some. This sample has roughly 75,000 clones, with roughly 84% found just once. The sequences come from peripheral blood, collected on day 0 of AZD1222 vaccination. The receptors stem from an adult in good health.

The chain is built from TRBV9 and TRBJ1-2; no clear D. The CDR3 is made up of 14 amino acids. Trimming took off 0 bases at V and 1 base at J, with 7 bases between the two ends. The germline V gene has CDR1 SGDLS and CDR2 YYNGEE. CDR3: CASSVGSNNYGYTF. The CDR3 DNA is TGTGCCAGCAGCGTAGGCAGCAATAACTATGGCTACACCTTC. The full variable domain, completed using reference TRBV9 and TRBJ1-2, is DSGVTQTPKHLITATGQRVTLRCSPRSGDLSVYWYQQSLDQGLQFLIQYYNGEERAKGNILERFSAQQFPDLHSELNLSSLELGDSALYFCASSVGSNNYGYTFGSGTRLTVV.

The genes are TRBV5-5 and TRBJ1-1; D gene unclear. Trimming took 1 base from V and 7 from J, leaving 11 bases between them. The CDR3 contains 13 residues. Germline V gene data show CDR1 as SGHKS and CDR2 as YYEKEE (reference sequence). The CDR3 loop reads CASSLSTNLEAFF. CDR3 nucleotide sequence: TGTGCCAGCAGCTTGAGTACCAACCTTGAAGCTTTCTTT.

The rearrangement uses TRBV6-5 and TRBJ1-6; D remains ambiguous. Trimming cost V 5 bases and J 8 bases, with 7 bases left between them. The CDR3 runs to 12 residues. The germline CDR1 and CDR2 sequences are MNHEY and SVGAGI. In DNA form, the CDR3 reads TGTGCCAGCAGTCAGGAACATTCACCCCTCCACTTT. This gives the protein CASSQEHSPLHF.

V gene TRBV7-3 combines with J gene TRBJ2-3, with D perhaps matching TRBD1 or TRBD2 (5 bases each). With 2 bases removed from V and 2 bases from J, the gap between germline ends came to 8 bases. The CDR3 totals 14 residues. From germline, CDR1 is SGHTA and CDR2 FQGTGA. The CDR3 bases are TGTGCCAGCAGCTTAGGGACCACCACAGATACGCAGTATTTT. The encoded protein is CASSLGTTTDTQYF. Together with reference TRBV7-3 and TRBJ2-3, the CDR3 gives the full variable domain: GAGVSQTPSNKVTEKGKYVELRCDPISGHTALYWYRQSLGQGPEFLIYFQGTGAADDSGLPNDRFFAVRPEGSVSTLKIQRTERGDSAVYLCASSLGTTTDTQYFGPGTRLTVL.

The chain carries TRBV5-5 and TRBJ2-1; D is possibly TRBD1 (5 bases). The V gene lost 0 bases and the J gene lost 4 bases, with 11 bases spanning the gap. Germline CDR1 reads SGHKS; CDR2 reads YYEKEE (reference sequence). The CDR3 runs to 15 residues. CDR3 DNA sequence: TGTGCCAGCAGCTTGGCAGGGCCCGTATACAATGAGCAGTTCTTC. The encoded protein is CASSLAGPVYNEQFF. Filled out from reference TRBV5-5 and TRBJ2-1, the complete variable domain reads DAGVTQSPTHLIKTRGQQVTLRCSPISGHKSVSWYQQVLGQGPQFIFQYYEKEERGRGNFPDRFSARQFPNYSSELNVNALLLGDSALYLCASSLAGPVYNEQFFGPGTRLTVL.

V and J are TRBV10-1 and TRBJ1-4, with 8 bases matching TRBD1. Germline lookup yields CDR1 WNHNN and CDR2 SYGVQD (reference sequence). The CDR3 has 15 residues. Trimming removed 7 bases from V and 7 bases from J; junction bases left unmatched: 11. CDR3 loop: CASTRDRGRGEKLFF. The CDR3 nucleotides read TGCGCCAGCACCCGAGACAGGGGCCGGGGTGAAAAACTGTTTTTT.

The chain combines TRBV5-4 with TRBJ2-5; 9 bases are a match to TRBD1. Looked up from germline, CDR1 is SGHNT and CDR2 is YYREEE (reference sequence). The trim removed 4 bases at V and 5 bases at J, leaving 9 bases unmatched. The CDR3 has 15 amino acids. The CDR3 spells CASSLRTGAGETQYF. The CDR3 DNA follows: TGTGCCAGCAGCCTCAGGACAGGGGCGGGTGAGACCCAGTACTTC.

The gene calls are TRBV7-2 and TRBJ2-7; 11 bases align to TRBD1. The germline CDR1 and CDR2 sequences are SGHTA and FQGNSA. This CDR3 is built from 14 residues. Losses at the gene ends were 4 bases for V and 3 bases for J; bases not matched to a gene: 2. CDR3 nucleotides: TGTGCCAGCAGCTACGGGACAGGGGGCTACGAGCAGTACTTC. Translating it yields CASSYGTGGYEQYF.

The V gene is TRBV5-1, the J gene TRBJ1-2; 12 nucleotides agree with TRBD1. The trim removed 5 bases at V and 8 bases at J, leaving 10 bases unmatched. Germline V CDR1 and CDR2: SGHRS, YFSETQ. The CDR3 contains 15 residues. CDR3 protein: CASRWDRGPVRGYTF. The CDR3 nucleotides are TGCGCCAGCAGGTGGGACAGGGGGCCGGTCCGCGGCTACACCTTC.

This chain joins TRBV27 and TRBJ1-1; no firm D call. V was trimmed by 4 bases and J by 0 bases, leaving 6 bases between them. CDR3 length: 13 amino acids. Germline lookup yields CDR1 MNHEY and CDR2 SMNVEV (reference sequence). The CDR3 spells CASSYAMNTEAFF. The CDR3 DNA is TGTGCCAGCAGTTATGCCATGAACACTGAAGCTTTCTTT.

The chain uses TRBV5-1 and TRBJ1-4; TRBD1 matches 9 bases. Trimming removed 4 bases from V and 7 bases from J; junction bases left unmatched: 5. Germline CDR1 and CDR2: SGHRS and YFSETQ. The CDR3 runs to 14 residues. Written as DNA, the CDR3 is TGCGCCAGCAGCACGACAGGGGGAGGTGAAAAACTGTTTTTT. Its translation is CASSTTGGGEKLFF.

As DNA, the CDR3 is TGCGCCAGCAGCTTGGTTCGGGGGAACACTGAAGCTTTCTTT. Amino acids: CASSLVRGNTEAFF. This chain joins TRBV5-1 and TRBJ1-1, with D unresolved. Deletions cut 0 bases from V and 1 base from J, with 7 bases between. The CDR3 runs 14 residues. The germline gives CDR1 SGHRS, CDR2 YFSETQ.

The CDR3 DNA reads TGTGCCAGCAGTGAAGGACAGGGGCAGTTCTTC. Its protein is CASSEGQGQFF. V gene TRBV6-1 combines with J gene TRBJ2-1; 7 nucleotides agree with TRBD1. The CDR3 has 11 amino acids. Trimming cost V 1 base and J 12 bases; bases outside gene matches: 0. Per the germline V gene, CDR1 is MNHNS and CDR2 is SASEGT.

CDR3 nucleotide sequence: TGTGCCAGCAGCTTAGCTAGGAATGAGCAGTTCTTC. Encoded protein: CASSLARNEQFF. The rearrangement links TRBV7-2 to TRBJ2-1; no clear D gene. The germline V gene encodes CDR1 SGHTA and CDR2 FQGNSA. The CDR3 has 12 residues. Trimming removed 0 bases at V and 7 bases at J, with 4 bases between.

This clone was counted once. The chain has TRBV5-5 and TRBJ1-6; D gene unclear. The CDR3 has 13 amino acids. Germline-derived CDR1 and CDR2 are SGHKS and YYEKEE (reference sequence). Deletions cut 2 bases from V and 10 bases from J, with 10 bases between. This chain's CDR3 is CASSFGVSSPLHF. The CDR3, as DNA: TGTGCCAGCAGCTTCGGGGTTAGCTCACCCCTCCACTTT.

V and J are TRBV7-8 and TRBJ2-1, with D tentatively TRBD2 (6 bases). This CDR3 region has 15 residues. The germline V gene has CDR1 SGHVS and CDR2 FQNEAQ. Trimming pared 5 bases from V and 1 base from J, leaving 12 bases between. The CDR3 DNA reads TGTGCCAGCAGCGGCGGGGCTGGATCCTACAATGAGCAGTTCTTC. Amino acids: CASSGGAGSYNEQFF. The variable domain in full, with the rest retrieved from reference TRBV7-8 and TRBJ2-1, is GAGVSQSPRYKVAKRGQDVALRCDPISGHVSLFWYQQALGQGPEFLTYFQNEAQLDKSGLPSDRFFAERPEGSVSTLKIQRTQQEDSAVYLCASSGGAGSYNEQFFGPGTRLTVL.

This clone was seen a few times. J is TRBJ2-5 and V is TRBV4-3; 8 nucleotides agree with TRBD2. The CDR3 is 17 residues long. Unmatched junction bases numbered 11, after V lost 0 bases and J lost 5 bases. The V gene's germline CDR1 is LGHNA and CDR2 YSLEER. The CDR3, as DNA: TGCGCCAGCAGCCAAGAAATGCCGGGGGGGGCCCGGGAGACCCAGTACTTC. Encoded protein: CASSQEMPGGARETQYF.

The sample holds a few counts of this clone. The V call is TRBV2, the J call TRBJ2-2; D is undetermined. CDR1 and CDR2 (germline): SNHLY, FYNNEI. The V end was cut by 7 bases, the J end by 0 bases, with 12 bases between. This CDR3 has 15 residues. CDR3 DNA sequence: TGTGCCAGCACCATAGGACGCCCGAACACCGGGGAGCTGTTTTTT. It translates to CASTIGRPNTGELFF.

The chain recombines TRBV15 with TRBJ1-2; D gene unclear. Trimming removed 4 bases at V and 2 bases at J, with 5 bases between. Germline CDR1 LNHNV, CDR2 YYDKDF (reference sequence). The CDR3 has 12 amino acids. The CDR3 loop is CATSMVNYGYTF. DNA for the CDR3: TGTGCCACCAGCATGGTGAACTATGGCTACACCTTC. The whole variable domain, filled in from reference TRBV15 and TRBJ1-2, reads DAMVIQNPRYQVTQFGKPVTLSCSQTLNHNVMYWYQQKSSQAPKLLFHYYDKDFNNEADTPDNFQSRRPNTSFCFLDIRSPGLGDTAMYLCATSMVNYGYTFGSGTRLTVV.

J is TRBJ1-5 and V is TRBV7-2; a weak D match, TRBD1 (5 bases). V was pared by 4 bases and J by 4 bases, with 8 bases between. CDR1 is SGHTA and CDR2 is FQGNSA in the germline V gene. This CDR3 is 13 amino acids long. In nucleotides, the CDR3 is TGTGCCAGCAGCTGGGACCGAAATCAGCCCCAGCATTTT. Its protein is CASSWDRNQPQHF.